The 21 T cell receptor beta chains given below trace back to one sample, sequenced in a study of CD8+CD57+ T cells in acquired aplastic anemia. It was patients with CD8+CD57+ cell expansion by flow cytometry who were chosen for sequencing. Researchers used genomic DNA as the template to profile TCR beta VDJ and CDR3. TCRdb re-called the reads through MiXCR, storing one row per CDR3 protein. The sample yields around 430,000 distinct CDR3 sequences, roughly 34% seen once. Source material: sorted CD4+, CD8+, or CD8+CD57+ T cells (not recorded which) from PBMCs. The receptors were sampled from a human donor with aplastic anemia.

The V and J genes are TRBV19 and TRBJ2-7, with TRBD2 identical over 10 bases. From germline, CDR1 is LNHDA and CDR2 SQIVND (reference sequence). With V trimmed by 5 bases and J by 2 bases, 6 bases remained unmatched. The CDR3 totals 15 residues. The CDR3 DNA follows: TGTGCCAGTAGTCCCGAGCTAGCGGGAGCCTACGAGCAGTACTTC. Residues: CASSPELAGAYEQYF.

The count of this clonotype is one. Sequence at one end of the junction differs from germline and may be a read error. The CDR3 sequence: CDSNSPLHF. CDR3 DNA: TGTGACAGCAATTCACCCCTCCACTTT. The chain recombines TRBV2 with TRBJ1-6; D gene uncertain. In germline, CDR1 is SNHLY, CDR2 FYNNEI. The CDR3 consists of 9 residues.

The chain uses TRBV25-1 and TRBJ1-6; perhaps TRBD1 as D (5 bases). V gave up 5 bases and J gave up 14 bases, with 19 bases separating them. The germline gives CDR1 MGHDK, CDR2 SYGVNS. The CDR3 totals 14 residues. DNA for the CDR3: TGTGCCAGCAGTTTCCAAGATTGGGGGGTATCCCTCCACTTT. This gives the protein CASSFQDWGVSLHF.

On this clonotype: A much larger clonotype is one base distant, so this may be a read error. The rearrangement uses TRBV10-3 and TRBJ1-2, with 8 bases that match TRBD1. Losses at the gene ends were 5 bases for V and 7 bases for J; bases not matched to a gene: 3. Germline-derived CDR1 and CDR2 are ENHRY and SYGVKD. CDR3 length: 12 residues. The CDR3 sequence: CAISSTGAGYTF. CDR3 nucleotides: TGTGCCATCAGTTCGACAGGGGCTGGCTACACCTTC.

This clonotype has only a few counts. One base away lies a much larger clone, so this may be a sequencing read error. The J gene is TRBJ1-4, the V gene TRBV25-1; no firm D call. This CDR3 comprises 14 residues. V was pared by 5 bases and J by 10 bases, with 17 bases between. Germline V gene sequence: CDR1 MGHDK, CDR2 SYGVNS. For the CDR3, the DNA is TGTGCCAGCAGTACTCAGGCGCCCATTGGAAAACTGTTTTTT. Translating gives CASSTQAPIGKLFF. Using reference TRBV25-1 and TRBJ1-4 for the parts outside the CDR3, the full variable domain is EADIYQTPRYLVIGTGKKITLECSQTMGHDKMYWYQQDPGMELHLIHYSYGVNSTEKGDLSSESTVSRIRTEHFPLTLESARPSHTSQYLCASSTQAPIGKLFFGSGTQLSVL.

The chain recombines TRBV27 with TRBJ1-1; unclear D gene. This CDR3 contains 13 residues. CDR1 is MNHEY and CDR2 is SMNVEV in the germline V gene (reference sequence). The V gene lost 7 bases and the J gene lost 1 base, with 10 bases spanning the gap. DNA of the CDR3: TGTGCCAGCAAACTAGTGGGGAACACTGAAGCTTTCTTT. Encoded protein: CASKLVGNTEAFF.

This clonotype was recorded a few times. The chain has TRBV5-1 and TRBJ1-1, with 8 positions matching TRBD1. This CDR3 is 15 amino acids long. V lost 3 bases and J lost 1; bases outside the gene matches: 5. CDR1 is SGHRS, CDR2 YFSETQ, per germline. The CDR3 sequence: CASSSIGTGNTEAFF. CDR3 DNA sequence: TGCGCCAGCAGCTCGATAGGGACAGGGAACACTGAAGCTTTCTTT.

The rearrangement links TRBV2 to TRBJ1-5; D is undetermined. CDR1 and CDR2 from the germline V gene are SNHLY and FYNNEI. Trimming stripped 4 bases from V and 1 base from J, with 5 bases between. CDR3 length: 13 amino acids. The chain's CDR3 is CASSGRSNQPQHF. Written as DNA, the CDR3 is TGTGCCAGCAGTGGGAGGAGCAATCAGCCCCAGCATTTT. Together with reference TRBV2 and TRBJ1-5, the CDR3 gives the full variable domain: EPEVTQTPSHQVTQMGQEVILRCVPISNHLYFYWYRQILGQKVEFLVSFYNNEISEKSEIFDDQFSVERPDGSNFTLKIRSTKLEDSAMYFCASSGRSNQPQHFGDGTRLSIL.

Concerning this clonotype: A much larger clone is a single base away; this may be a read error. The CDR3 does not end in the conserved phenylalanine or tryptophan, so this is likely a read error. This sequence joins TRBV5-1 and TRBJ1-6; 7 bases agree with TRBD1. Germline V gene sequence: CDR1 SGHRS, CDR2 YFSETQ. Trimming cost V 0 bases and J 7 bases; bases outside gene matches: 7. The CDR3 runs to 16 residues. Here the CDR3 DNA reads TGCGCCAGCAGCTTGGATGGCCAGGGGGGGAATTCACCCCTCCACCTT. Translation gives CASSLDGQGGNSPLHL.

The gene calls are TRBV7-2 and TRBJ2-7; 11 positions match TRBD1. CDR3 length: 14 amino acids. With V trimmed by 5 bases and J by 7 bases, 7 bases remained unmatched. The germline gives CDR1 SGHTA, CDR2 FQGNSA. CDR3 nucleotides: TGTGCCAGCAGCGGTACGGACAGGGGGCGGGAGCAGTACTTC. Translating it yields CASSGTDRGREQYF.

This clonotype was seen many times. The chain is built from TRBV11-2 and TRBJ1-5; unclear D gene. This CDR3 contains 17 residues. Trimming left V 1 base short and J 4 bases short, with 17 bases between. CDR1 is SGHAT and CDR2 is FQNNGV in the germline V gene. In nucleotides, the CDR3 is TGTGCCAGCAGCTTAGTCTCGGGCCAGGTGGCAAATCAGCCCCAGCATTTT. It codes for CASSLVSGQVANQPQHF.

A few counts support this clonotype. The junction departs from the called germline gene at one end, perhaps through a read error. This chain links TRBV10-3 with TRBJ1-2; weak D call: TRBD1 (6 bases). CDR1 is ENHRY and CDR2 is SYGVKD in the germline V gene. This CDR3 has 15 amino acids. CDR3 DNA: TGTGCCAGCAGTTTAGTCGGGACACAAAATTTAGGCTACACCTTC. This translates into CASSLVGTQNLGYTF.

This rearrangement joins TRBV11-2 to TRBJ2-1; TRBD1 matches 7 bases. The length of the CDR3 is 16 residues. Germline V lookup: CDR1 SGHAT, CDR2 FQNNGV. The J segment lost 0 bases and the V segment lost 5 bases, leaving 7 bases of the junction unmatched. The CDR3 is CASSTIRGSSYNEQFF. The CDR3, as DNA: TGTGCCAGCAGCACCATCAGGGGGAGCTCCTACAATGAGCAGTTCTTC.

V is TRBV6-5 and J is TRBJ1-6; D might be TRBD1 (5 bases). The CDR3 is 17 residues long. Germline V lookup: CDR1 MNHEY, CDR2 SVGAGI. Between the trimmed V and J ends, which lost 0 bases and 1 base, there was a span of 10 bases. The CDR3 is CASSYSNGGSYNSPLHF. Written as DNA, the CDR3 is TGTGCCAGCAGTTACTCGAATGGGGGTTCCTATAATTCACCCCTCCACTTT.

This clonotype was recorded many times. CDR3 sequence reads: CASSESRTGINYGYTF. CDR3 nucleotides: TGCGCCAGCAGTGAGTCTCGGACAGGGATTAACTATGGCTACACCTTC. The chain links TRBV10-1 to TRBJ1-2, with 8 bases that match TRBD1. The CDR3 is 16 residues long. V gave up 0 bases and J gave up 1 base; unmatched junction bases: 4. From germline, CDR1 is WNHNN and CDR2 SYGVQD (reference sequence).

This clonotype was detected many times. This rearrangement joins TRBV19 to TRBJ1-1, with a weak D call TRBD1 (6 bases). Between the trimmed V and J ends, which lost 9 bases and 1 base, there was a span of 12 bases. Germline CDR1 is LNHDA and CDR2 is SQIVND (reference sequence). The CDR3 length is 13 residues. CDR3 residues: CASKRGANTEAFF. CDR3 sequence (DNA): TGTGCCAGCAAGAGGGGGGCGAACACTGAAGCTTTCTTT. The full variable domain, with the rest looked up from reference TRBV19 and TRBJ1-1, is DGGITQSPKYLFRKEGQNVTLSCEQNLNHDAMYWYRQDPGQGLRLIYYSQIVNDFQKGDIAEGYSVSREKKESFPLTVTSAQKNPTAFYLCASKRGANTEAFFGQGTRLTVV.

The rearrangement joins TRBV20-1 to TRBJ1-1, with D possibly TRBD1 on 5 matching bases. The CDR3 length is 12 residues. CDR1 is DFQATT and CDR2 is SNEGSKA in the germline V gene (reference sequence). V lost 5 bases and J lost 6, with 13 bases in between. The CDR3 sequence: CSAHSLTAEAFF. Written as DNA, the CDR3 is TGCAGTGCTCATTCCTTGACAGCTGAAGCTTTCTTT.

This clonotype was counted many times. The chain uses TRBV12-3 or TRBV12-4 and TRBJ1-5, with 9 nucleotides matching TRBD1. V trimming: 5 bases; J trimming: 5 bases; junction bases outside the gene matches: 7. The CDR3 runs 15 residues. CDR3 bases: TGTGCCAGCAGTAGCGGGACAGGGATTTATCAGCCCCAGCATTTT. This translates into CASSSGTGIYQPQHF.

In the case of this clonotype: Compared with germline, one end of the junction differs, possibly owing to a read error. The V call is TRBV19, the J call TRBJ1-5; TRBD1 is a possible D gene (6 bases). Germline-derived CDR1 and CDR2 are LNHDA and SQIVND (reference sequence). This CDR3 is built from 14 residues. CDR3: CASSTTGTDQPQQF. DNA of the CDR3: TGTGCCAGTAGTACAACAGGGACCGACCAGCCCCAGCAGTTT. Variable domain in full (rest from reference TRBV19 and TRBJ1-5): DGGITQSPKYLFRKEGQNVTLSCEQNLNHDAMYWYRQDPGQGLRLIYYSQIVNDFQKGDIAEGYSVSREKKESFPLTVTSAQKNPTAFYLCASSTTGTDQPQQFGDGTRLSIL.

This clonotype occurred a few times. The chain combines TRBV4-1 with TRBJ2-7; D not certain. The CDR3 is made up of 15 amino acids. The V gene's germline CDR1 is MGHRA and CDR2 YSYEKL. V lost 1 base and J 2 bases, leaving 12 bases between the germline ends. CDR3 sequence (DNA): TGCGCCAGCAGCCAAGGTCCTCGAGGCACCTACGAGCAGTACTTC. Its translation is CASSQGPRGTYEQYF.

This clonotype was observed a few times. The gene calls are TRBV3-1 and TRBJ1-2; no clear D. V gave up 0 bases and J gave up 8 bases, with 13 bases separating them. The V gene's germline CDR1 is LGHDT and CDR2 YNNKEL (reference sequence). This CDR3 has 14 amino acids. CDR3 protein: CASSQDYGSRGYTF. The CDR3 DNA reads TGTGCCAGCAGCCAAGATTATGGCAGTCGCGGCTACACCTTC.